The 22 T cell receptor beta chains below all came from one sample that was sequenced in a study of cytomegalovirus exposure and HLA in healthy donors. 13 Jbeta primers and 60 Vbeta primers were used for the PCR. Here immunoSEQ multiplex PCR was the method, and the copy in TCRdb shows in-frame clones only, minus some. The table includes around 100,000 clones, roughly 70% detected once. Sequenced: PBMCs. The source is a man aged 30 to 45 in good health and CMV-seronegative.

This clone was observed once. This chain connects TRBV27 to TRBJ2-7; D is possibly TRBD1 (5 bases). This CDR3 region has 13 residues. With 2 bases removed from V and 2 bases from J, the gap between germline ends came to 7 bases. Germline V CDR1 and CDR2: MNHEY, SMNVEV (reference sequence). The CDR3, as DNA: TGTGCCAGCAGTTTAATAGGGGCCTACGAGCAGTACTTC. Translated: CASSLIGAYEQYF.

The rearrangement links TRBV18 to TRBJ2-5, with a weak D call TRBD2 (6 bases). Germline CDR1 KGHSH, CDR2 LQKENI. V was pared by 2 bases and J by 5 bases, with 12 bases between. The CDR3 totals 14 residues. The CDR3 sequence is CASSPNNGRETQYF. Written as DNA, the CDR3 is TGTGCCAGCTCACCAAACAATGGGAGGGAGACCCAGTACTTC.

The chain couples TRBV4-1 to TRBJ1-2, with 8 bases lining up with TRBD1. The CDR3 sequence is 14 residues long. After removal of 6 bases from V and 4 bases from J, the junction contained 7 bases not matched to a gene. Looked up from germline, CDR1 is MGHRA and CDR2 is YSYEKL. CDR3: CASRIQGAGYGYTF. CDR3 in DNA: TGCGCCAGCAGGATTCAGGGGGCGGGCTATGGCTACACCTTC.

The chain recombines TRBV6-1 with TRBJ1-5; 7 nucleotides line up with TRBD1. CDR1 and CDR2 (germline): MNHNS, SASEGT. Trimming took 10 bases from V and 5 from J; bases not matched to a gene: 11. The CDR3 is 14 amino acids. This CDR3 is CATAQGPDDQPQHF. CDR3 bases: TGTGCCACCGCACAGGGGCCCGACGATCAGCCCCAGCATTTT.

The rearrangement links TRBV2 to TRBJ1-1; a weak D match, TRBD1 (5 bases). Looked up from germline, CDR1 is SNHLY and CDR2 is FYNNEI. With 6 bases removed from V and 3 bases from J, the gap between germline ends came to 17 bases. The CDR3 runs 15 residues. The CDR3 DNA reads as TGTGCCAGCAGAGGATTCAGGGATAGGGACACTGAAGCTTTCTTT. Its translation is CASRGFRDRDTEAFF.

This clone appeared a single time. The chain joins TRBV5-6 to TRBJ2-3, with a possible D match to TRBD2 (5 bases). The CDR3 loop spans 17 amino acids. Per the germline V gene, CDR1 is SGHDT and CDR2 is YYEEEE. The ends were cut back, 3 bases at V and 0 bases at J, with 17 bases in the middle. The CDR3 protein is CASSWTLGERSTDTQYF. The CDR3 coding sequence is TGTGCCAGCAGCTGGACCCTTGGGGAGCGTAGCACAGATACGCAGTATTTT.

The genes are TRBV2 and TRBJ1-1; D might be TRBD1 (6 bases). With 7 bases removed from V and 7 bases from J, the gap between germline ends came to 19 bases. From germline, CDR1 is SNHLY and CDR2 FYNNEI. The length of the CDR3 is 14 residues. CDR3 DNA: TGTGCCAGCATCGATTCGTTGGGGGCAGGTGAAGCTTTCTTT. Its translation: CASIDSLGAGEAFF.

The V gene is TRBV5-8, the J gene TRBJ2-3, with D perhaps matching TRBD1 (6 bases). This CDR3 contains 15 residues. V was cut by 0 bases and J by 3 bases, with 11 bases left in between. Germline CDR1 is SGHTS and CDR2 is YDEGEE. The CDR3 DNA is TGTGCCAGCAGCTTGGAACAGGGATCAACAGATACGCAGTATTTT. Protein sequence: CASSLEQGSTDTQYF.

This clone was detected only a few times. The CDR3 is CASSSFRTGGTEAFF. The CDR3 bases are TGTGCCAGCAGCTCTTTCCGGACAGGGGGCACTGAAGCTTTCTTT. The J gene is TRBJ1-1, the V gene TRBV5-4; 10 positions match TRBD1. CDR3 length: 15 amino acids. Germline V gene sequence: CDR1 SGHNT, CDR2 YYREEE (reference sequence). With V trimmed by 3 bases and J by 4 bases, 6 bases remained unmatched.

The chain combines TRBV4-3 with TRBJ1-2; 9 bases are shared with TRBD1. The CDR3 covers 17 residues. Germline assignment: CDR1 LGHNA and CDR2 YSLEER. With V trimmed by 0 bases and J by 4 bases, 9 bases remained unmatched. CDR3 bases: TGCGCCAGCAGCCAAGATAGAGGGACAGGGCGAGGCTATGGCTACACCTTC. It codes for CASSQDRGTGRGYGYTF.

The V and J genes are TRBV28 and TRBJ2-7; D is undetermined. Trimming shortened V by 1 base and J by 0 bases, and 7 bases separated the two germline ends. Germline CDR1 MDHEN, CDR2 SYDVKM. The length of the CDR3 is 14 residues. The CDR3 reads CASSLSGSSYEQYF. The DNA of the CDR3 is TGTGCCAGCAGTTTATCGGGTAGCTCCTACGAGCAGTACTTC.

The rearrangement joins TRBV7-8 to TRBJ2-3; D remains unclear. The CDR3 runs 12 residues. V lost 3 bases and J 4 bases, leaving 5 bases between the germline ends. Germline-derived CDR1 and CDR2 are SGHVS and FQNEAQ. The CDR3 spells CASSFLPDTQYF. The CDR3 DNA reads TGTGCCAGCAGCTTCCTCCCAGATACGCAGTATTTT.

V and J are TRBV6-5 and TRBJ1-3, with a tentative D call TRBD1 (5 bases). V was clipped by 0 bases and J by 7 bases, with 16 bases between them. Germline CDR1 and CDR2: MNHEY and SVGAGI. There are 16 residues in the CDR3. Here the CDR3 DNA reads TGTGCCAGCAGTTACTCATCGGGGACTATGGGTAACACCATATATTTT. Translated, it gives CASSYSSGTMGNTIYF.

The chain employs TRBV29-1 and TRBJ2-3; D is unresolved. Germline CDR1 reads SQVTM; CDR2 reads ANQGSEA. The CDR3 sequence is 17 residues long. The V gene lost 1 base and the J gene lost 4 bases, with 21 bases spanning the gap. CDR3 in amino acids: CSVEVPPGAFGPDTQYF. In DNA, the CDR3 is TGCAGCGTTGAAGTCCCCCCGGGTGCGTTCGGTCCAGATACGCAGTATTTT.

V is TRBV5-4 and J is TRBJ1-5, with TRBD1 matching over 8 bases. The CDR3 loop spans 14 amino acids. V lost 4 bases to trimming and J lost 6 bases; unmatched junction nucleotides: 6. Germline V gene data show CDR1 as SGHNT and CDR2 as YYREEE (reference sequence). In nucleotides, the CDR3 is TGTGCCAGCAGCACGGACAGGGCCTCTCAGCCCCAGCATTTT. This sequence encodes CASSTDRASQPQHF.

The chain uses TRBV6-1 and TRBJ1-3; no definite D call. V was shortened by 6 bases and J by 4 bases, with 13 bases between the two germline ends. Germline V CDR1 and CDR2: MNHNS, SASEGT. The CDR3 loop spans 14 amino acids. The CDR3 here is CASSPRVSGNTIYF. CDR3 DNA sequence: TGTGCCAGCAGCCCACGCGTTTCGGGAAACACCATATATTTT.

The rearrangement uses TRBV7-9 and TRBJ2-1; 7 nucleotides agree with TRBD2. Unmatched junction bases numbered 10, after V lost 2 bases and J lost 9 bases. The CDR3 totals 15 residues. Germline CDR1 and CDR2: SEHNR and FQNEAQ (reference sequence). Here the CDR3 reads CASSLLRGSSGEQFF. CDR3 DNA sequence: TGTGCCAGCAGCTTACTACGCGGGAGCTCGGGTGAGCAGTTCTTC.

This clone came up once. CDR3 sequence (DNA): TGCAGTGCTTGGGGCCTCTTTGGCTACACCTTC. Protein: CSAWGLFGYTF. The chain carries TRBV20-1 and TRBJ1-2; D might be TRBD1 (5 bases). The CDR3 length is 11 residues. V lost 5 bases to trimming and J lost 7 bases, with 11 bases between them. Germline CDR1 is DFQATT and CDR2 is SNEGSKA (reference sequence).

This clone came up once. The J gene is TRBJ1-1, the V gene TRBV10-3, with 12 nucleotides matching TRBD1. Germline V gene sequence: CDR1 ENHRY, CDR2 SYGVKD. The CDR3 length is 15 residues. After removal of 6 bases from V and 5 bases from J, the junction contained 7 bases not matched to a gene. In nucleotides, the CDR3 is TGTGCCATCAGGGGACAGGGGGCAGGAGGAACTGAAGCTTTCTTT. Its translation is CAIRGQGAGGTEAFF.

The CDR3 sequence: CASGFLLSGTSTGELFF. CDR3 in DNA: TGTGCTAGTGGTTTTCTCCTTAGCGGGACCTCCACCGGGGAGCTGTTTTTT. The chain links TRBV12-5 to TRBJ2-2, with 8 positions matching TRBD2. This CDR3 is 17 amino acids long. Germline V gives CDR1 LGHNT, CDR2 FRNRAP. J was trimmed by 4 bases and V by 3 bases; bases with no gene match: 10.

The chain is built from TRBV19 and TRBJ1-5, with D uncertain. V was pared by 6 bases and J by 3 bases, with 6 bases between. This CDR3 contains 12 residues. The germline V gene encodes CDR1 LNHDA and CDR2 SQIVND (reference sequence). CDR3 sequence reads: CASRPNNQPQHF. The CDR3 DNA reads TGTGCCAGTAGACCTAACAATCAGCCCCAGCATTTT.

This clone was seen only a few times. The genes are TRBV18 and TRBJ1-2, with 9 bases aligning to TRBD1. The CDR3 has 14 residues. V lost 4 bases and J lost 8; bases outside the gene matches: 8. Germline CDR1 is KGHSH and CDR2 is LQKENI. The CDR3 sequence is CASSQLGTGFGYTF. In DNA form, the CDR3 reads TGTGCCAGCTCACAACTCGGGACAGGGTTCGGCTACACCTTC.